The 29 T cell receptor beta chains given below trace back to one sample, sequenced in a study of blood T cells in healthy people across ages. Then a second PCR, running roughly 7 to 11 cycles, was carried out with a sample-barcoded 5' primer and a J-beta primer mix. One entry per CDR3 protein results from TCRdb running MiXCR on the 5' RACE reads. The profile shows hundreds of thousands of distinct CDR3 sequences, approximately 59% of them singletons. The specimen sequenced was blood. These receptors came from a man in his sixties in good health.

A remark on this clonotype: One end of the junction is discordant with germline, which a read error may explain. The chain links TRBV12-3 or TRBV12-4 to TRBJ2-3; no definite D call. This CDR3 spans 13 amino acids. CDR3 sequence: CTSSLVSADTQYF. The CDR3 DNA sequence: TGTACCAGCAGTTTAGTGTCCGCAGATACGCAGTATTTT.

This chain links TRBV12-3 or TRBV12-4 with TRBJ2-1; D possibly corresponds to TRBD1 (5 bases). The CDR3 extends over 14 amino acids. V lost 4 bases, J lost 5 bases, and 12 bases lay in between. CDR3 sequence (DNA): TGTGCCAGCAGTTGGGCAGGGCCTAACAATGAGCAGTTCTTC. This encodes CASSWAGPNNEQFF.

V and J are TRBV10-3 and TRBJ2-5, with 16 positions matching TRBD2. Germline loops: CDR1 ENHRY, CDR2 SYGVKD. The trim removed 2 bases at V and 5 bases at J, leaving 11 bases unmatched. The CDR3 runs 19 residues. The CDR3 protein is CAISEPGLAGGPSGETQYF. The DNA of the CDR3 is TGTGCCATCAGTGAGCCGGGACTAGCGGGGGGGCCCTCCGGTGAGACCCAGTACTTC.

This clonotype has just a few counts. The genes are TRBV10-3 and TRBJ2-5, with 13 bases that match TRBD2. The CDR3 is made up of 15 amino acids. V trimming: 6 bases; J trimming: 11 bases; junction bases outside the gene matches: 12. The V gene's germline CDR1 is ENHRY and CDR2 SYGVKD. Here the CDR3 reads CAISSGTSGAGEQYF. Here the CDR3 DNA reads TGTGCCATCAGCTCGGGGACTAGCGGGGCAGGTGAGCAGTACTTC.

J is TRBJ2-1 and V is TRBV4-1, with 7 bases aligning to TRBD1. This CDR3 is built from 19 residues. Germline V gives CDR1 MGHRA, CDR2 YSYEKL. V lost 0 bases, J lost 0 bases, and 11 bases stayed unmatched. The CDR3 DNA reads as TGCGCCAGCAGCCAAGATTCAGAGGGGGCCCACGACTCCTACAATGAGCAGTTCTTC. Its protein product is CASSQDSEGAHDSYNEQFF.

The chain is built from TRBV10-2 and TRBJ1-4; 7 bases are a match to TRBD1. The CDR3 length is 14 residues. Per germline, CDR1 WSHSY and CDR2 SAAADI. Trimming at V came to 4 bases and at J to 4 bases, leaving 3 bases not matched to a gene. CDR3 residues: CASSGTGRNEKLFF. For the CDR3, the DNA is TGCGCCAGCAGTGGGACAGGACGTAATGAAAAACTGTTTTTT.

This clonotype was counted a single time. This chain joins TRBV10-3 and TRBJ1-2, with D perhaps matching TRBD1 (5 bases). The CDR3 runs 13 residues. Germline CDR1 is ENHRY and CDR2 is SYGVKD. Trimming took 2 bases from V and 10 from J, leaving 14 bases between them. Written as DNA, the CDR3 is TGTGCCATCAGTGAGACAGGACGGGATGACTACACCTTC. Its translation is CAISETGRDDYTF.

The chain is built from TRBV7-2 and TRBJ1-5, with unresolved D. There are 16 residues in the CDR3. Germline CDR1 is SGHTA and CDR2 is FQGNSA. Trimming shortened V by 1 base and J by 0 bases, and 10 bases separated the two germline ends. In nucleotides, the CDR3 is TGTGCCAGCAGCTTAGTCGGCGGACCTAGCAATCAGCCCCAGCATTTT. Translating gives CASSLVGGPSNQPQHF.

This chain connects TRBV11-2 to TRBJ2-3, with D possibly being TRBD2 (5 bases). Germline loops: CDR1 SGHAT, CDR2 FQNNGV. This CDR3 has 15 amino acids. V dropped 3 bases and J dropped 9 bases, with 19 bases sitting between them. CDR3 DNA sequence: TGTGCCAGCAGCTTCCGGGGTTACTCGATGGGAACGCAGTATTTT. Amino acids: CASSFRGYSMGTQYF.

This sequence joins TRBV20-1 and TRBJ2-1, with 10 bases identical to TRBD2. The CDR3 covers 15 residues. Germline V gene lookup returns CDR1 DFQATT and CDR2 SNEGSKA (reference sequence). The ends lost 2 bases at V and 7 bases at J; junction bases unmatched: 8. CDR3 nucleotide sequence: TGCAGTGCTAGATCGCTAGCGGGGGTACGGAATGAGCAGTTCTTC. This gives the protein CSARSLAGVRNEQFF.

The genes are TRBV11-2 and TRBJ2-3; D is ambiguous. With 5 bases removed from V and 6 bases from J, the gap between germline ends came to 12 bases. Per the germline V gene, CDR1 is SGHAT and CDR2 is FQNNGV. The CDR3 totals 13 residues. This chain's CDR3 is CASSQQQRDTQYF. The CDR3 nucleotides read TGTGCCAGCAGCCAGCAGCAGAGGGATACGCAGTATTTT.

The chain has TRBV18 and TRBJ2-7, with TRBD1 matching 7 bases. V trimming: 2 bases; J trimming: 3 bases; junction bases outside the gene matches: 7. From germline, CDR1 is KGHSH and CDR2 LQKENI. This CDR3 has 15 residues. This CDR3 reads CASSPTHRGSYEQYF. CDR3 in DNA: TGTGCCAGCTCACCAACCCACAGGGGAAGCTACGAGCAGTACTTC.

The gene calls are TRBV18 and TRBJ2-5; a possible D gene is TRBD2 (5 bases). CDR3 length: 17 residues. Trimming removed 6 bases at V and 2 bases at J, with 22 bases between. Germline values: CDR1 KGHSH, CDR2 LQKENI. The CDR3 region is CASSRISAGDRQETQYF. CDR3 bases: TGTGCCAGCTCGCGAATTTCTGCGGGCGATAGGCAAGAGACCCAGTACTTC. Supplemented by reference TRBV18 and TRBJ2-5, the full variable domain reads NAGVMQNPRHLVRRRGQEARLRCSPMKGHSHVYWYRQLPEEGLKFMVYLQKENIIDESGMPKERFSAEFPKEGPSILRIQQVVRGDSAAYFCASSRISAGDRQETQYFGPGTRLLVL.

The gene calls are TRBV5-1 and TRBJ1-1; 8 bases line up with TRBD1. V gave up 0 bases and J gave up 5 bases; unmatched junction bases: 9. The CDR3 is 16 residues long. Germline CDR1 SGHRS, CDR2 YFSETQ. CDR3 nucleotides: TGCGCCAGCAGCTTGGACAGGGGGAACGGGAGGACTGAAGCTTTCTTT. Translating it yields CASSLDRGNGRTEAFF.

This clonotype occurred once. Germline is not matched at one junction end, which may reflect a read error. V is TRBV28 and J is TRBJ2-1; TRBD2 aligns across 8 bases. Germline V gene sequence: CDR1 MDHEN, CDR2 SYDVKM. The length of the CDR3 is 19 residues. CDR3 nucleotide sequence: TGTGTCAGCAGTCGACAGGCGGGGGGACAAGGCCCCGGAGACAATGAGCAGTTCTTC. Encoded protein: CVSSRQAGGQGPGDNEQFF.

In its sample, this clonotype was seen once. The chain uses TRBV12-3 or TRBV12-4 and TRBJ2-5; 10 bases line up with TRBD2. The CDR3 length is 20 residues. The ends lost 1 base at V and 4 bases at J; junction bases unmatched: 18. The CDR3 here is CASSLGYLAGARKSTETQYF. The CDR3 nucleotides read TGTGCCAGCAGTTTAGGGTACCTAGCGGGGGCCCGAAAATCCACAGAGACCCAGTACTTC.

This chain links TRBV28 with TRBJ2-1; D is uncertain. V dropped 3 bases and J dropped 9 bases, with 9 bases sitting between them. Germline CDR1 MDHEN, CDR2 SYDVKM. The CDR3 sequence is 12 residues long. CDR3 loop: CASSFSVTEQFF. The CDR3 coding sequence is TGTGCCAGCAGTTTTTCGGTGACTGAGCAGTTCTTC.

This clonotype was detected only once. The V gene is TRBV12-3 or TRBV12-4, the J gene TRBJ2-1; D assignment may be TRBD1 or TRBD2 (6 bases each). V was pared by 5 bases and J by 7 bases, with 21 bases between. The CDR3 sequence is 16 residues long. The CDR3 DNA reads as TGTGCCAGCAGTACCCCCGGGGGCAAGGTGAGAAATGAGCAGTTCTTC. This sequence encodes CASSTPGGKVRNEQFF.

This clonotype is a singleton in its sample. The chain has TRBV6-6 and TRBJ2-7; TRBD1 agrees at 11 bases. V lost 8 bases and J lost 6; bases outside the gene matches: 3. In germline, CDR1 is MNHNY, CDR2 SVGAGI (reference sequence). CDR3 length: 12 amino acids. CDR3 bases: TGTGCCAGCGGACAGGGGGCGTGCGAGCAGTACTTC. This sequence encodes CASGQGACEQYF.

J is TRBJ2-5 and V is TRBV7-2, with 8 bases fitting TRBD2. V was clipped by 4 bases and J by 7 bases; unmatched bases: 8. This CDR3 is built from 14 residues. Looked up from germline, CDR1 is SGHTA and CDR2 is FQGNSA. For the CDR3, the DNA is TGTGCCAGCAGCTCCCCGGGACTAGAGGGGACCCAGTACTTC. This gives the protein CASSSPGLEGTQYF.

This clonotype appeared a single time. The chain recombines TRBV7-9 with TRBJ2-1; D is unresolved. The CDR3 extends over 15 amino acids. CDR1 and CDR2 (germline): SEHNR, FQNEAQ (reference sequence). The ends were cut back, 5 bases at V and 8 bases at J, with 19 bases in the middle. The CDR3, as DNA: TGTGCCAGCAGCACGCGGCGGCTCTTAGGTGATGAGCAGTTCTTC. Translating gives CASSTRRLLGDEQFF.

The chain combines TRBV20-1 with TRBJ1-5, with no clear D. This CDR3 is 13 amino acids long. Trimming took 3 bases from V and 3 from J, leaving 9 bases between them. Germline assignment: CDR1 DFQATT and CDR2 SNEGSKA (reference sequence). The CDR3 sequence: CSASRPTNQPQHF. CDR3 sequence (DNA): TGCAGTGCTAGTCGACCTACCAATCAGCCCCAGCATTTT.

This chain joins TRBV6-5 and TRBJ2-4; tentatively, D is TRBD2 (6 bases). The DNA end favors TRBJ2-5, so the J call may be wrong. This CDR3 is 14 amino acids long. CDR1 and CDR2 from the germline V gene are MNHEY and SVGAGI. DNA of the CDR3: TGTGCCAGCAGTTACGGTGCGGGGCAAGAGACCCAGTACTTC. Protein: CASSYGAGQETQYF.

V gene TRBV20-1 combines with J gene TRBJ2-1; maybe TRBD2 (5 bases). The V end lost 1 base, the J end lost 13 bases, and 17 bases lay between the germline ends. This CDR3 region has 13 residues. The germline CDR1 and CDR2 sequences are DFQATT and SNEGSKA (reference sequence). The CDR3 DNA reads as TGCAGTGCTAGAGCTAGCTACGTGGAGACCCAGTTCTTC. Translation: CSARASYVETQFF.

This chain joins TRBV4-1 and TRBJ2-5, with TRBD1 as a possible D gene (6 bases). The DNA end favors TRBJ2-7, so the J call may be wrong. The CDR3 has 16 residues. Looked up from germline, CDR1 is MGHRA and CDR2 is YSYEKL. The chain's CDR3 is CASSQLLGTSLYEQYF. CDR3 DNA: TGCGCCAGCAGCCAACTTTTGGGGACATCTTTGTACGAGCAGTACTTC.

This sequence joins TRBV5-1 and TRBJ2-1; TRBD1 is a possible D gene (5 bases). In germline, CDR1 is SGHRS, CDR2 YFSETQ. This CDR3 has 15 residues. Trimming took 4 bases from V and 2 from J, leaving 13 bases between them. The DNA of the CDR3 is TGCGCCAGCAGCCCACGGCAGGGCCCCTACAATGAGCAGTTCTTC. It translates to CASSPRQGPYNEQFF.

This clonotype came up many times. The chain couples TRBV20-1 to TRBJ2-5, with D perhaps matching TRBD1 (5 bases). Trimming removed 3 bases from V and 5 bases from J, with 13 bases in between. The V gene's germline CDR1 is DFQATT and CDR2 SNEGSKA (reference sequence). The CDR3 consists of 13 residues. This CDR3 is CSASEAGKETQYF. CDR3 bases: TGCAGTGCTAGCGAGGCAGGGAAGGAGACCCAGTACTTC.

This clonotype appeared many times. The chain carries TRBV6-5 and TRBJ1-2, with 12 bases identical to TRBD1. Per the germline V gene, CDR1 is MNHEY and CDR2 is SVGAGI. The CDR3 totals 17 residues. With V trimmed by 2 bases and J by 4 bases, 8 bases remained unmatched. This CDR3 reads CASSYAGQGALGYGYTF. CDR3 nucleotides: TGTGCCAGCAGTTACGCGGGACAGGGGGCTCTCGGCTATGGCTACACCTTC.

The rearrangement links TRBV4-1 to TRBJ2-1; 15 bases match TRBD2. V was clipped by 4 bases and J by 7 bases; unmatched bases: 5. CDR3 length: 16 amino acids. Germline lookup yields CDR1 MGHRA and CDR2 YSYEKL. DNA of the CDR3: TGCGCCAGCAGCCTCCGGACTAGCGGGGGGGCGAATGAGCAGTTCTTC. This sequence encodes CASSLRTSGGANEQFF.